This TCR beta chain originates from a study of post-analysis software for immune sequencing data (dated by TCRdb to the mid-2010s). For context, the study as a whole: Relapsing-remitting, secondary progressive and progressive-relapsing multiple sclerosis were recorded as disease courses, and subtype annotation was lacking for some patients. A subset of samples was prepared in parallel using single-end sample barcoding, then pooled and co-amplified after Illumina adapter ligation. The patient repertoires were compared against around 11 previously published healthy control repertoires obtained from donors aged about 6 to 27 years.

Libraries were built with PCR. Instrument on record: Illumina HiSeq 2500. Unique molecular identifiers were incorporated into TCR beta cDNA libraries to reduce PCR and sequencing biases. Every 1 to 10 million input T cells yielded approximately 500,000 cDNA molecules, meaning each molecule approximated one T cell. The patient libraries were prepared and sequenced using the same protocol as the earlier healthy control dataset. Within a given batch, samples were prepared together, multiplexed and sequenced on the same HiSeq lane. The paper's data handling went like this. MIGEC handled the raw barcoded reads, throwing out single-read molecular identifier groups before consensus assembly and CDR3 extraction. VDJtools was used for post-analysis of the clonotype tables, and diversity was normalized by down-sampling every dataset to the size of the smallest sample. In repertoire overlap clustering, CDR3 amino acid sequences, but not nucleotide sequences, were matched to correct batch-related cross-sample contamination. TCRdb reworked the public reads: Q25 trimming with fastp, MiXCR clone assembly, productive beta chains retained. Here each entry gathers all rows of one CDR3 protein and keeps the most common genes and DNA. TCRdb, not the original authors, processed these V and J calls. The sample contains some 690,000 distinct CDR3 sequences, 25% to 30% of them found a single time. The top ten clonotypes cover approximately 0.6% of the sample.

TCR beta repertoires were profiled from peripheral blood of 10 to 15 young patients with multiple sclerosis to demonstrate the VDJtools post-analysis software. The multiple sclerosis patients were children and adolescents between roughly 6 and 17 years of age. Study-wide conclusions, independent of this receptor: Significantly lower normalized Chao1 diversity was found in multiple sclerosis patients than in controls, suggesting substantial peripheral T-cell clonal expansion. When samples were clustered directly using the F measure, samples prepared in the same batch co-clustered strongly, which prompted a batch-effect correction. The control group was slightly older than the multiple sclerosis patient group. Patients showed significantly higher frequencies than controls for 4 or 5 TRBV segments, among them TRBV5-6, TRBV5-1 and TRBV20-1.

Trimming costs V 6 bases and J 1 base, and their ends lie 18 bases apart. Via the germline V gene, CDR1 is SQVTM and CDR2 ANQGSEA. From the cysteine up to the phenylalanine, the CDR3 has a length of 15 residues. The kept DNA is CDR3 alone, 45 bases in frame from the first base. This clonotype was counted between two and nine times. Its antigen has not been determined. One base away there is no much larger clone; base qualities are not given. The chain is made from TRBV29-1 and TRBJ1-1, and perhaps TRBD1 as D gene, on 6 matching bases. This TCR was recovered from a girl aged 10 to 17 with multiple sclerosis. Sequencing input: blood. The nucleotide sequence is given as TGCAGCGTACAAACGAACAGGGCCTCGAACACTGAAGCTTTCTTT. Its translation is CSVQTNRASNTEAFF.